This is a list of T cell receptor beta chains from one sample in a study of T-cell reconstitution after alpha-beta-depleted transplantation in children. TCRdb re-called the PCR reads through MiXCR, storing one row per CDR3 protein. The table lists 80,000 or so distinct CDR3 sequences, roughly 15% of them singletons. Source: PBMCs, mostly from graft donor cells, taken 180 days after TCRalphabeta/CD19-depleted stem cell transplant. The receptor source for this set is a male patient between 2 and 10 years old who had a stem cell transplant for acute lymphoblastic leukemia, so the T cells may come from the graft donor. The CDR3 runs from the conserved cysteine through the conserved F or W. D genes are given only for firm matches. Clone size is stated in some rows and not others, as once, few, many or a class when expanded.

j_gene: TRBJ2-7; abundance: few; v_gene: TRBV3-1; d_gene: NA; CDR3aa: CASSPFQGHEQYF; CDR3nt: TGTGCCAGCAGCCCATTTCAGGGCCACGAGCAGTACTTC
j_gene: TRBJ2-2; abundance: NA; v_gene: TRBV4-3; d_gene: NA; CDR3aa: CASSHSGLTGELFF; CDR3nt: TGCGCCAGCAGCCACTCAGGCCTGACCGGGGAGCTGTTTTTT
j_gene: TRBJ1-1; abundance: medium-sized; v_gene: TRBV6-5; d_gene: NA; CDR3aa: CASSYVMNTEAFF; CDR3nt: TGTGCCAGCAGTTATGTCATGAACACTGAAGCTTTCTTT
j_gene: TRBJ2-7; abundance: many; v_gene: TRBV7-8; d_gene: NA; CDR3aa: CASVGGSGYPYEQYF; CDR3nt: TGTGCCAGCGTAGGGGGTAGCGGGTACCCCTACGAGCAGTACTTC
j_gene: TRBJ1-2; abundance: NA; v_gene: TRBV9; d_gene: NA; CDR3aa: CASLRGASGYGYTF; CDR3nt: TGTGCCAGCCTTCGAGGAGCCTCGGGGTATGGCTACACCTTC
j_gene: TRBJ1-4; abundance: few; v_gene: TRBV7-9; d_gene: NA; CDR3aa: CASSLPGAEKLFF; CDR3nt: TGTGCCAGCAGCTTACCCGGGGCTGAAAAACTGTTTTTT
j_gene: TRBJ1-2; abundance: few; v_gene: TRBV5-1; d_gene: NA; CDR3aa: CASSLEQIYGYTF; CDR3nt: TGCGCCAGCAGCTTGGAGCAGATCTATGGCTACACCTTC
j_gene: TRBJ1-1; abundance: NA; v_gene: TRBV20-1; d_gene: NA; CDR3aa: CSARWGVDTEAFF; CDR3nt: TGCAGTGCTAGGTGGGGAGTTGACACTGAAGCTTTCTTT
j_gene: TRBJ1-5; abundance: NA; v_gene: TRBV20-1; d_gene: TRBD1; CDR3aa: CSAGQGDDQPQHF; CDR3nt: TGCAGTGCTGGACAGGGGGACGATCAGCCCCAGCATTTT
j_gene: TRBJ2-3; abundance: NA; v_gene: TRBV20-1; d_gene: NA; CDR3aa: CSAPGTATDTQYF; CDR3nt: TGCAGTGCCCCCGGAACGGCCACAGATACGCAGTATTTT
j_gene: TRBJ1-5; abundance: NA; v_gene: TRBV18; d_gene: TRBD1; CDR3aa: CASSPKQGVNQPQHF; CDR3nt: TGTGCCAGCTCACCAAAACAGGGGGTTAATCAGCCCCAGCATTTT
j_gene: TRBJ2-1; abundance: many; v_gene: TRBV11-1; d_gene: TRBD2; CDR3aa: CASSSLAGVYNEQFF; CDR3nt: TGTGCCAGCAGCTCACTAGCGGGAGTTTACAATGAGCAGTTCTTC
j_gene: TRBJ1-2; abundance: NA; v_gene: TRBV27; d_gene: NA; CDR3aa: CASSLRANYGYTF; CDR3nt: TGTGCCAGCAGTTTAAGGGCTAACTATGGCTACACCTTC
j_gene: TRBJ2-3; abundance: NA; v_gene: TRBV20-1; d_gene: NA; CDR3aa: CSARDGRGPTDTQYF; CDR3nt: TGCAGTGCTAGAGATGGGAGGGGGCCCACAGATACGCAGTATTTT
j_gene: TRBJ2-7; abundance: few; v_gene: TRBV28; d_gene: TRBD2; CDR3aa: CASSQGLAAHNEQYF; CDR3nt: TGTGCCAGCAGCCAGGGACTAGCGGCTCATAACGAGCAGTACTTC
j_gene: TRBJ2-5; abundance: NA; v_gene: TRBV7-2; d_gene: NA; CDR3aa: CASSSGPRQETQYF; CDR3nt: TGTGCCAGCAGCTCCGGGCCTAGACAAGAGACCCAGTACTTC
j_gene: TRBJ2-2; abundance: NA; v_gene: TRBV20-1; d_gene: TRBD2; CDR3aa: CSAFGGRRGDGELFF; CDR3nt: TGCAGTGCGTTCGGCGGGAGGAGGGGAGACGGGGAGCTGTTTTTT
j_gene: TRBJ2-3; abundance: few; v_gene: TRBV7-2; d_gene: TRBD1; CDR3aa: CASSLRPGGTSTDTQYF; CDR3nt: TGTGCCAGCAGCTTACGGCCAGGGGGAACTAGCACAGATACGCAGTATTTT
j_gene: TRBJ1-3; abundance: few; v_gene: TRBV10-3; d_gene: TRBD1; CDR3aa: CAISGTGYSGNTIYF; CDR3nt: TGTGCCATCAGTGGGACAGGCTACTCTGGAAACACCATATATTTT
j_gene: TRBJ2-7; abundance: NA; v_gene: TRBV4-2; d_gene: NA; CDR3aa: CASRQNGASSYEQYF; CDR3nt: TGTGCCAGCAGACAAAACGGGGCTAGCTCCTACGAGCAGTACTTC
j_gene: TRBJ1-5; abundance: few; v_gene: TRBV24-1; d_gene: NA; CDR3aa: CATAKGGRNQPQHF; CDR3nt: TGTGCCACCGCGAAAGGAGGGCGCAATCAGCCCCAGCATTTT
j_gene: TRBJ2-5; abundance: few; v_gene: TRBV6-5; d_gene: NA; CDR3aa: CASSYSPGSKETQYF; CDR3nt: TGTGCCAGCAGTTACTCCCCAGGAAGCAAAGAGACCCAGTACTTC
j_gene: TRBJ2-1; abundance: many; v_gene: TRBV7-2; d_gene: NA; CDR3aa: CASSSRGSFGNEQFF; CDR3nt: TGTGCCAGCAGCTCCCGGGGTTCCTTTGGCAATGAGCAGTTCTTC
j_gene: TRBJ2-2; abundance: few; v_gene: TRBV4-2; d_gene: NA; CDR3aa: CASSNPSLQATGELFF; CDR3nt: TGTGCCAGCAGCAATCCCAGTTTACAGGCCACCGGGGAGCTGTTTTTT
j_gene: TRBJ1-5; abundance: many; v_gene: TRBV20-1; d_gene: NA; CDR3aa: CSALVRGYSNQPQHF; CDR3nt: TGCAGCGCTTTGGTCAGGGGATATAGCAATCAGCCCCAGCATTTT
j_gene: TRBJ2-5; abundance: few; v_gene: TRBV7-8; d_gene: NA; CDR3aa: CASSLPGREETQYF; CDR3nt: TGTGCCAGCAGCTTACCTGGACGGGAAGAGACCCAGTACTTC
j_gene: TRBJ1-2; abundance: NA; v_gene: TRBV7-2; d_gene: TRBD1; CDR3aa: CASSHPGTGSGYTF; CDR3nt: TGTGCCAGCAGCCATCCCGGGACAGGGAGTGGCTACACCTTC
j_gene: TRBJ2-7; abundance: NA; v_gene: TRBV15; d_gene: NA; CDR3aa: CATSTSWGGPYEQYF; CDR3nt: TGTGCCACCAGCACCTCGTGGGGGGGGCCCTACGAGCAGTACTTC
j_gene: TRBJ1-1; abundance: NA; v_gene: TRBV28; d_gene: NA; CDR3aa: CASSPPGEAFF; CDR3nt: TGTGCCAGCAGTCCCCCAGGGGAGGCTTTCTTT
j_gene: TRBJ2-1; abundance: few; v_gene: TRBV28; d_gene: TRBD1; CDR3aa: CASSRIQGAYNEQFF; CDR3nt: TGTGCCAGCAGCCGGATACAGGGGGCCTACAATGAGCAGTTCTTC
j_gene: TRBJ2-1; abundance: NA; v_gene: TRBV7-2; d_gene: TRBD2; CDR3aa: CASSTSGSWSYNEQFF; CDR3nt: TGTGCCAGCAGCACCAGCGGGAGTTGGTCCTACAATGAGCAGTTCTTC
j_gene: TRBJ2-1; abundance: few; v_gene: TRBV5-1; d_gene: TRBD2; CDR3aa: CASSLVPSGGFSSYNEQFF; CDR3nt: TGCGCCAGCAGCTTGGTTCCTAGCGGGGGCTTTAGCTCCTACAATGAGCAGTTCTTC
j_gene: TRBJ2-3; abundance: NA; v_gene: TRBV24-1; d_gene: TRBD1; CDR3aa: CATSDLEGATDTQYF; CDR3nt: TGTGCCACCAGTGATTTGGAGGGGGCCACAGATACGCAGTATTTT
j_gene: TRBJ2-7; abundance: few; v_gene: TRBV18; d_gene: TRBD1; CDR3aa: CASSLWDRAIYEQYF; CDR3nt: TGTGCCAGCTCACTCTGGGACAGGGCTATCTACGAGCAGTACTTC
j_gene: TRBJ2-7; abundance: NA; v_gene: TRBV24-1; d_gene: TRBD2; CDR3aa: CATRLSGSPNEQYF; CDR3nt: TGTGCCACCAGACTGAGCGGGAGCCCCAACGAGCAGTACTTC
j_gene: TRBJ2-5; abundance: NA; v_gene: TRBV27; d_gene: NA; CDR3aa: CASSLSRWETQYF; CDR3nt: TGTGCCAGCAGTTTATCCCGGTGGGAGACCCAGTACTTC
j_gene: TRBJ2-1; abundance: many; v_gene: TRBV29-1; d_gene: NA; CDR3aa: CSFRGGSYNEQFF; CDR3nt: TGCAGCTTTAGGGGGGGCTCCTACAATGAGCAGTTCTTC
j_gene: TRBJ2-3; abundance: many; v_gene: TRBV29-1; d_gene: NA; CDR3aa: CSVGGTDTQYF; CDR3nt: TGCAGCGTTGGAGGCACAGATACGCAGTATTTT
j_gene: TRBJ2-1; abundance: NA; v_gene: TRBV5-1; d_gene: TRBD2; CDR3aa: CASSSGTSAYNEQFF; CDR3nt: TGCGCCAGCAGCTCCGGGACTAGCGCCTACAATGAGCAGTTCTTC
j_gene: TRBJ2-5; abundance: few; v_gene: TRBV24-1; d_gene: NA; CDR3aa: CATSDLRQPETQYF; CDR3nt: TGTGCCACCAGTGATTTAAGGCAGCCAGAGACCCAGTACTTC
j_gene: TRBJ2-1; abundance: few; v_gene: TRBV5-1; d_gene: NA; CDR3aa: CASSPYPDNEQFF; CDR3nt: TGCGCCAGCAGCCCTTATCCGGACAATGAGCAGTTCTTC
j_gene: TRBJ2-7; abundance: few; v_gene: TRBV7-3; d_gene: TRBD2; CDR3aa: CASSSITSGRIAYEQYF; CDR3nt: TGTGCCAGCAGCTCGATCACTAGCGGGAGAATAGCCTACGAGCAGTACTTC